Listed here are 16 T cell receptor beta chains from one sample, sequenced in a study of identical twins. MiXCR was run by TCRdb on the 5' RACE reads, yielding one entry per CDR3 protein. This table holds 640,000 or so distinct CDR3 sequences, roughly 6% found once. The sequencing input was naive T cells sorted from blood. The origin of the receptors is a man younger than 35 in good health.

This clonotype came up many times. The chain recombines TRBV5-1 with TRBJ2-7; weak D call: TRBD2 (5 bases). V shed 4 bases and J shed 6 bases, with 23 bases lying between them. The CDR3 spans 16 residues. Germline lookup yields CDR1 SGHRS and CDR2 YFSETQ. CDR3 bases: TGCGCCAGCAGCCTGCCCGCACTAGATTTCTTCACCGAGCAGTACTTC. Protein product: CASSLPALDFFTEQYF.

The table lists this clonotype with a count of one. A much larger clone lies a single base off, so this may be a read error. Given the absence of the conserved phenylalanine or tryptophan at the CDR3 end, a read error is likely. This sequence joins TRBV7-2 and TRBJ2-1; no firm D call. The CDR3 runs 19 residues. V shed 0 bases and J shed 5 bases, with 23 bases lying between them. Germline V gene lookup returns CDR1 SGHTA and CDR2 FQGNSA. The DNA of the CDR3 is TGTGCCAGCAGCTTAGCGCAGCTCACCTTGGGTGTCGTCCACAATGAGCAGTTCCTC. Amino acids: CASSLAQLTLGVVHNEQFL.

V gene TRBV6-5 combines with J gene TRBJ2-7, with 7 bases lining up with TRBD2. Germline CDR1 reads MNHEY; CDR2 reads SVGAGI. This CDR3 has 14 residues. Trimming took 4 bases from V and 3 from J; bases not matched to a gene: 6. CDR3 nucleotides: TGTGCCAGCAGTTCATGGACTAGGAGCTACGAGCAGTACTTC. Translation: CASSSWTRSYEQYF.

In the case of this clonotype: A much larger clone lies a single base off, so this may be a read error. The chain carries TRBV10-3 and TRBJ2-7, with 7 positions matching TRBD1. Germline-derived CDR1 and CDR2 are ENHRY and SYGVKD. The CDR3 has 14 residues. The CDR3 DNA reads TGTGCCGTCAGGGCAGACAGGGACTCCTACGAGCAGTACTTC. Its translation: CAVRADRDSYEQYF.

This chain joins TRBV3-1 and TRBJ1-5; D is ambiguous. The CDR3 has 15 residues. Trimming left V 0 bases short and J 7 bases short, with 13 bases between. Germline values: CDR1 LGHDT, CDR2 YNNKEL (reference sequence). CDR3 nucleotides: TGTGCCAGCAGCCAAGAGGGGTTGGTGGGACAGCCCCAGCATTTT. Amino acids: CASSQEGLVGQPQHF.

This clonotype was observed at least ten times. V usage is TRBV5-1 and J usage is TRBJ2-5; D may be TRBD1 (6 bases). Germline assignment: CDR1 SGHRS and CDR2 YFSETQ. The CDR3 consists of 15 residues. V was shortened by 1 base and J by 2 bases, with 12 bases between the two germline ends. This chain's CDR3 is CASSLTGQQQETQYF. In DNA, the CDR3 is TGCGCCAGCAGCTTGACAGGACAGCAACAAGAGACCCAGTACTTC.

The chain couples TRBV6-5 to TRBJ2-2; 7 nucleotides align to TRBD1. Germline trimming cut 4 bases from V and 0 bases from J; bases unmatched to any gene: 5. This CDR3 is 16 amino acids long. CDR1 and CDR2 from the germline V gene are MNHEY and SVGAGI. CDR3 bases: TGTGCCAGCAGTTCCCCGACAGGGCCGAACACCGGGGAGCTGTTTTTT. This encodes CASSSPTGPNTGELFF.

This clonotype was seen many times. This rearrangement joins TRBV6-2 or TRBV6-3 to TRBJ2-4, with D maybe TRBD2 (5 bases). CDR1 and CDR2 (germline): MNHEY, SVGEGT. V lost 6 bases and J lost 6, with 12 bases in between. This CDR3 spans 13 amino acids. The CDR3 nucleotides read TGTGCCAGCAGGCCCGGACTCAGAAACATTCAGTACTTC. Residues: CASRPGLRNIQYF.

CDR3 coding DNA: TGTGCCAGCAGCTTACCTCGGACAGGGGGGGGGAACACTGAAGCTTTCTTT. Translation: CASSLPRTGGGNTEAFF. V and J are TRBV7-9 and TRBJ1-1, with TRBD1 identical over 10 bases. This CDR3 is built from 17 residues. Germline V gives CDR1 SEHNR, CDR2 FQNEAQ (reference sequence). After removal of 2 bases from V and 1 base from J, the junction contained 7 bases not matched to a gene.

This clonotype was seen many times. This chain links TRBV12-3 or TRBV12-4 with TRBJ2-2, with 8 nucleotides matching TRBD1. The CDR3 length is 15 residues. V lost 6 bases and J lost 3; bases outside the gene matches: 6. CDR3 region: CASSPVTGDTGELFF. The CDR3 DNA sequence: TGTGCCAGCAGCCCAGTGACAGGGGACACCGGGGAGCTGTTTTTT.

This rearrangement joins TRBV2 to TRBJ2-5; the match to TRBD1 covers 10 bases. CDR1 is SNHLY, CDR2 FYNNEI, per germline. The CDR3 is 13 amino acids. Trimming at V came to 8 bases and at J to 5 bases, leaving 5 bases not matched to a gene. The CDR3 here is CASGDRGLETQYF. CDR3 sequence (DNA): TGTGCCAGCGGAGACAGGGGGCTGGAGACCCAGTACTTC.

This clonotype has just a few counts. The chain recombines TRBV30 with TRBJ1-5, with a weak D call TRBD1 (5 bases). The germline V and J ends were trimmed by 0 bases and 1 base, with 7 bases remaining between them. From germline, CDR1 is GTSNPN and CDR2 SVGIG (reference sequence). This CDR3 is built from 14 residues. Here the CDR3 reads CAWSVRDSNQPQHF. The CDR3 bases are TGTGCCTGGAGTGTACGGGACAGCAATCAGCCCCAGCATTTT.

This clonotype was counted many times. The V gene is TRBV6-5, the J gene TRBJ2-2, with D hard to call. The CDR3 spans 12 residues. Germline lookup yields CDR1 MNHEY and CDR2 SVGAGI. Trimming cost V 6 bases and J 4 bases, with 6 bases left between them. Here the CDR3 reads CASSKITGELFF. CDR3 coding DNA: TGTGCCAGCAGCAAAATCACCGGGGAGCTGTTTTTT.

This clonotype occurred many times. V and J are TRBV5-5 and TRBJ2-7; no reliable D call. V lost 0 bases, J lost 0 bases, and 7 bases lay in between. Looked up from germline, CDR1 is SGHKS and CDR2 is YYEKEE (reference sequence). The CDR3 totals 14 residues. The CDR3 region is CASSLDYGSYEQYF. The CDR3 region has the DNA TGTGCCAGCAGCTTGGATTACGGCTCCTACGAGCAGTACTTC.

This clonotype was counted between two and nine times. The chain carries TRBV19 and TRBJ1-5; 7 nucleotides align to TRBD1. CDR1 LNHDA and CDR2 SQIVND come from the germline V gene (reference sequence). The trim removed 7 bases at V and 6 bases at J, leaving 15 bases unmatched. This CDR3 region has 16 residues. CDR3 loop: CASTRDREAVGQPQHF. As DNA, the CDR3 is TGTGCCAGTACCCGAGACAGGGAGGCGGTTGGTCAGCCCCAGCATTTT.

This clonotype was recorded at least ten times. This sequence joins TRBV5-8 and TRBJ1-1, with a tentative D call TRBD1 (6 bases). CDR1 is SGHTS, CDR2 YDEGEE, per germline. This CDR3 spans 13 amino acids. Between the trimmed V and J ends, which lost 8 bases and 8 bases, there was a span of 19 bases. The chain's CDR3 is CASHWGPGLEAFF. DNA of the CDR3: TGTGCCAGTCATTGGGGGCCGGGACTCGAAGCTTTCTTT.